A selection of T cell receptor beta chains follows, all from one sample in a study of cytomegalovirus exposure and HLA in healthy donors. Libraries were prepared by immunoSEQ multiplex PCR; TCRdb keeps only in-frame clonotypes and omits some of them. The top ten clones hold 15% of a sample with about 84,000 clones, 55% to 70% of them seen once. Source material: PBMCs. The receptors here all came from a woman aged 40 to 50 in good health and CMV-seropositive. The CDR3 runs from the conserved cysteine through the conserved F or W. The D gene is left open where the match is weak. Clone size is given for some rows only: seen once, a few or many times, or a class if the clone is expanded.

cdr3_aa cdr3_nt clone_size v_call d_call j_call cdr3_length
CATRGTSGDSYNEQFF TGTGCCACTCGAGGGACTAGCGGGGATTCCTACAATGAGCAGTTCTTC - TRBV19 TRBD2 TRBJ2-1 16
CASSIPGAGANVLTF TGTGCCAGTAGTATACCAGGGGCTGGGGCCAACGTCCTGACTTTC - TRBV19 - TRBJ2-6 15
CASSSQSRSGETQYF TGTGCCAGCAGCTCGCAGTCGAGGTCAGGGGAGACCCAGTACTTC - TRBV7-2 - TRBJ2-5 15
CASSPPPGTSGRGDYEQYF TGTGCCAGCAGCCCGCCACCCGGGACTAGCGGGAGGGGGGACTACGAGCAGTACTTC - TRBV5-4 TRBD2 TRBJ2-7 19
CASSLEPGFTDTQYF TGTGCCAGCAGCTTAGAGCCGGGTTTCACAGATACGCAGTATTTT - TRBV11-1 - TRBJ2-3 15
CASSKAPFRGGRSSYNEQFF TGTGCCAGCAGCAAAGCTCCATTTCGTGGCGGGCGGAGCTCCTACAATGAGCAGTTCTTC - TRBV21-1 - TRBJ2-1 20
CASTLEAGGAGELFF TGTGCCAGCACACTCGAAGCGGGAGGGGCCGGGGAGCTGTTTTTT many TRBV6-6 TRBD2 TRBJ2-2 15
CASSQDLVNFPPEAFF TGCGCCAGCAGCCAAGATTTAGTTAACTTCCCCCCTGAAGCTTTCTTT - TRBV4-1 - TRBJ1-1 16
CASSSSGQGVSNEQFF TGCGCCAGCAGCTCCTCGGGACAGGGGGTTAGCAATGAGCAGTTCTTC few TRBV5-1 TRBD1 TRBJ2-1 16
CASSLNNPGTDSYEQYF TGTGCCAGCAGCCTAAATAACCCCGGGACAGATTCCTACGAGCAGTACTTC - TRBV5-4 TRBD1 TRBJ2-7 17
CASTSQNTGELFF TGTGCCAGTACATCCCAGAACACCGGGGAGCTGTTTTTT - TRBV19 - TRBJ2-2 13
CSSSLAGNAAFF TGTTCCAGCAGCTTAGCCGGGAACGCAGCTTTCTTT - TRBV7-9 - TRBJ1-1 12
CASSQGLLAGAQETQYF TGCGCCAGCAGCCAAGGGTTGCTAGCGGGAGCCCAAGAGACCCAGTACTTC - TRBV4-1 TRBD2 TRBJ2-5 17
CASRAGTGGQEQYF TGCGCCAGCAGGGCCGGGACAGGGGGCCAAGAGCAGTACTTC - TRBV10-1 TRBD1 TRBJ2-7 14
CASSLVPEGYNEQFF TGTGCCAGCAGCTTGGTCCCGGAGGGCTACAATGAGCAGTTCTTC few TRBV5-5 - TRBJ2-1 15
CASLTGGGQQYF TGTGCCAGCCTGACGGGGGGGGGACAGCAGTACTTC few TRBV2 TRBD2 TRBJ2-7 12
CASGSMPSGNEQFF TGCGCCAGCGGTTCGATGCCTAGCGGCAATGAGCAGTTCTTC - TRBV10-1 TRBD2 TRBJ2-1 14
CASSQTGGWTGELFF TGCGCCAGCAGCCAAACAGGGGGCTGGACCGGGGAGCTGTTTTTT few TRBV4-1 TRBD1 TRBJ2-2 15
CASRAGGNRSSYEQYF TGTGCCAGCAGGGCGGGAGGGAATAGGAGCTCCTACGAGCAGTACTTC - TRBV6-8 TRBD2 TRBJ2-7 16
CASNPGGSQETQYF TGTGCCAGTAACCCAGGGGGGTCCCAAGAGACCCAGTACTTC - TRBV19 - TRBJ2-5 14
CASKTGDTEAFF TGTGCCAGCAAAACAGGCGACACTGAAGCTTTCTTT - TRBV6-5 - TRBJ1-1 12
CASSIRAGGGYNEQFF TGTGCCAGTAGTATTAGGGCGGGAGGGGGTTACAATGAGCAGTTCTTC - TRBV19 TRBD2 TRBJ2-1 16
CASSETGGNEKLFF TGTGCCAGCAGCGAGACAGGGGGAAATGAAAAACTGTTTTTT - TRBV9 TRBD1 TRBJ1-4 14
CASSYPDRTVLECSYNSPLHF TGTGCCAGCAGTTACCCGGACAGGACCGTCCTCGAGTGCTCCTATAATTCACCCCTCCACTTT - TRBV6-7 TRBD1 TRBJ1-6 21
CASRPGAYEQYF TGTGCCAGCAGACCCGGGGCCTACGAGCAGTACTTC - TRBV28 - TRBJ2-7 12
CASSINGVSSYEQYF TGTGCCAGTAGTATAAACGGAGTGTCCTCCTACGAGCAGTACTTC - TRBV19 - TRBJ2-7 15
CASSPLAADGRNTEAFF TGTGCCAGCTCACCACTCGCCGCGGATGGTCGGAACACTGAAGCTTTCTTT - TRBV18 - TRBJ1-1 17
CASSQTRLNEQFF TGCGCCAGCAGCCAGACTAGGTTAAATGAGCAGTTCTTC - TRBV4-3 - TRBJ2-1 13
CASSDPGMNTEAFF TGTGCCAGCAGTGATCCGGGGATGAACACTGAAGCTTTCTTT - TRBV2 - TRBJ1-1 14
CASSLGQGAGEKLFF TGTGCCAGCAGTTTAGGACAGGGGGCCGGTGAAAAACTGTTTTTT - TRBV28 TRBD1 TRBJ1-4 15
CASGGVEQYF TGTGCCAGCGGAGGGGTCGAGCAGTACTTC - TRBV6-1 - TRBJ2-7 10
CASSPPGGAYGYTF TGTGCCAGCTCACCCCCGGGGGGCGCCTATGGCTACACCTTC - TRBV18 - TRBJ1-2 14
CASSFLGRTSGSADTQYF TGTGCCAGCAGCTTCTTAGGCCGGACTAGCGGGAGCGCAGATACGCAGTATTTT - TRBV7-9 TRBD2 TRBJ2-3 18
CASSLVAGGDQPQHF TGCGCCAGCAGCTTGGTCGCAGGGGGCGATCAGCCCCAGCATTTT - TRBV5-1 TRBD1 TRBJ1-5 15
CASSSGGGHQETQYF TGTGCCAGCAGTTCAGGAGGGGGCCACCAAGAGACCCAGTACTTC - TRBV7-9 - TRBJ2-5 15
CASSFTSGIYSYNEQFF TGTGCCAGCAGTTTTACTAGCGGGATATATTCCTACAATGAGCAGTTCTTC - TRBV28 TRBD2 TRBJ2-1 17
CASRGGQGLGEAFF TGTGCCAGCAGGGGCGGACAGGGGTTGGGTGAAGCTTTCTTT few TRBV2 TRBD1 TRBJ1-1 14
CASSPSSGGKLFF TGTGCCAGCTCACCATCATCGGGAGGAAAACTGTTTTTT - TRBV18 - TRBJ1-4 13
CASSLAHSQPQHF TGTGCCAGCAGCTTAGCCCATTCACAGCCCCAGCATTTT - TRBV7-9 - TRBJ1-5 13
CAWGLAGGRRDEQFF TGTGCCTGGGGACTAGCGGGAGGGCGTAGAGATGAGCAGTTCTTC - TRBV30 TRBD2 TRBJ2-1 15